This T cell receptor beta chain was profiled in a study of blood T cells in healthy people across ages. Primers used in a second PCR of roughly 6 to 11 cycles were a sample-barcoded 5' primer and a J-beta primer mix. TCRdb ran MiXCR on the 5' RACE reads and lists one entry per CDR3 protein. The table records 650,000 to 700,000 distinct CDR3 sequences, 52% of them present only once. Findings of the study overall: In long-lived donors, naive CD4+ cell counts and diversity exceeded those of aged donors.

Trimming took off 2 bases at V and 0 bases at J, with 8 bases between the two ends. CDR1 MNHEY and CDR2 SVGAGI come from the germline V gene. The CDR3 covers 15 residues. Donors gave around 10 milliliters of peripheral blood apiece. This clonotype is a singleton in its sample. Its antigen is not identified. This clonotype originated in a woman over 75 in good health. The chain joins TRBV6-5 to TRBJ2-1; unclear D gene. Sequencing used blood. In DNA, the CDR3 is TGTGCCAGCAGTTACGAGGCAGGCTCCTACAATGAGCAGTTCTTC. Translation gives CASSYEAGSYNEQFF.